A selection of T cell receptor beta chains follows, all from one sample in a study of blood T cells in healthy people across ages. MiXCR, applied by TCRdb to the 5' RACE reads, yields one record per CDR3 protein. This table holds some 790,000 distinct CDR3 sequences, roughly 26% found once. The source material was blood. Every receptor here comes from a woman aged 80 or over in good health. Both conserved end residues are part of each CDR3. The order of the fields is V gene, D gene, CDR3 length, J gene, clone size, CDR3 protein, CDR3 DNA. A D gene is named only where the DNA matches it firmly. Part of the rows lack a size; the others show once, few, many or a class for expanded clones.

>TRBV21-1|-|15|TRBJ2-1|few
CASSERRLDDDEQFF
TGTGCCAGCAGCGAGAGAAGGTTAGACGACGATGAGCAGTTCTTC
>TRBV20-1|-|16|TRBJ2-6|many
CSAGVTGPSGANVLTF
TGCAGTGCGGGAGTAACAGGGCCTTCTGGGGCCAACGTCCTGACTTTC
>TRBV7-2|-|15|TRBJ1-1|-
CAGSLVGGQNTEAFF
TGTGCCGGCAGCTTAGTCGGGGGACAGAACACTGAAGCTTTCTTT
>TRBV7-2|-|13|TRBJ2-5|many
CASGLWQGETQYF
TGTGCCAGCGGACTATGGCAGGGGGAGACCCAGTACTTC
>TRBV29-1|-|15|TRBJ2-3|many
CSVEDGFLGRMGQYF
TGCAGCGTTGAAGACGGTTTCTTGGGACGGATGGGGCAGTATTTT
>TRBV6-5|-|13|TRBJ1-2|many
CASSPSGNYGYTF
TGTGCCAGCAGCCCCTCCGGGAACTATGGCTACACCTTC
>TRBV7-9|-|13|TRBJ1-6|-
CASSLKVDSPLHF
TGTGCCAGCAGCTTAAAAGTAGATTCACCCCTCCACTTT
>TRBV11-2|-|14|TRBJ2-5|few
CASSRGLEQETQYF
TGTGCCAGCAGCCGGGGACTTGAACAAGAGACCCAGTACTTC
>TRBV12-3/TRBV12-4|-|15|TRBJ2-2|few
CASSWWTANTGELFF
TGTGCCAGCAGTTGGTGGACAGCGAACACCGGGGAGCTGTTTTTT
>TRBV7-2|-|14|TRBJ1-2|few
CASSLDNRGPGYTF
TGTGCCAGCAGCTTAGACAATAGGGGACCTGGCTACACCTTC
>TRBV20-1|TRBD1|14|TRBJ2-6|many
CSAFSGTGLNVLTF
TGCAGTGCTTTTTCCGGGACAGGCCTCAACGTCCTGACTTTC
>TRBV4-3|-|15|TRBJ1-1|-
CASSQDLRPQIRDFF
TGCGCCAGCAGCCAAGATTTACGCCCCCAGATACGGGATTTCTTT
>TRBV10-3|-|16|TRBJ2-1|many
CAISESLRLANNEQFF
TGTGCCATCAGTGAGTCGCTCAGACTCGCCAACAATGAGCAGTTCTTC
>TRBV12-3/TRBV12-4|-|12|TRBJ1-2|many
CASKGTGYGYTF
TGTGCCAGCAAGGGGACGGGTTATGGCTACACCTTC
>TRBV3-1|-|12|TRBJ1-1|-
CASSVKKTEAFF
TGTGCCAGCAGCGTGAAGAAGACTGAAGCTTTCTTT
>TRBV10-3|-|14|TRBJ2-1|many
CAHNPGQQTSQQFF
TGTGCCCACAATCCGGGGCAGCAAACATCCCAGCAGTTCTTC
>TRBV28|TRBD2|15|TRBJ2-7|many
CASAGPGTRRYEQYF
TGTGCCAGCGCGGGACCCGGGACTAGGCGCTACGAGCAGTACTTC
>TRBV18|-|13|TRBJ2-5|many
CASSPTFQETQYF
TGTGCCAGCTCACCGACCTTCCAAGAGACCCAGTACTTC
>TRBV7-2|TRBD2|18|TRBJ2-5|medium-sized
CASSWGGLAGNPGETQYF
TGTGCCAGCAGCTGGGGGGGACTAGCGGGGAACCCGGGGGAGACCCAGTACTTC
>TRBV7-2|-|12|TRBJ1-1|-
CASSLRQFEAFF
TGTGCCAGCAGCTTGAGACAGTTTGAAGCTTTCTTT
>TRBV7-2|-|14|TRBJ2-7|-
CASSEYPAVYEQYF
TGTGCCAGCAGCGAATACCCCGCGGTATACGAGCAGTACTTC
>TRBV28|-|10|TRBJ2-7|few
CASSRGEQYF
TGTGCCAGCAGCAGGGGCGAGCAGTACTTC
>TRBV7-2|TRBD1|16|TRBJ1-2|many
CASSLAWNRGNYGYTF
TGTGCCAGCAGCTTAGCGTGGAACAGGGGGAACTATGGCTACACCTTC
>TRBV11-2|TRBD1|14|TRBJ2-5|-
CASSFDRARGAQYF
TGTGCCAGCAGCTTTGACAGGGCCCGAGGGGCCCAGTACTTC
>TRBV6-2/TRBV6-3|-|11|TRBJ2-5|-
CASTVRGTQYF
TGTGCCAGCACTGTACGGGGGACCCAGTACTTC
>TRBV5-1|-|14|TRBJ2-5|-
CASLRDIGQETQYF
TGCGCCAGTCTCCGGGACATCGGCCAAGAGACCCAGTACTTC
>TRBV20-1|TRBD1|15|TRBJ1-5|many
CSASGGAGGVQPQHF
TGCAGTGCTAGCGGTGGTGCAGGGGGTGTTCAGCCCCAGCATTTT
>TRBV4-1|-|14|TRBJ2-7|few
CASSQVGPSYEQYF
TGCGCCAGCAGCCAAGTGGGCCCCTCCTACGAGCAGTACTTC
>TRBV6-6|TRBD2|15|TRBJ2-5|few
CASSLRQRGDETQYF
TGTGCCAGCAGTCTAAGACAGCGGGGGGACGAGACCCAGTACTTC
>TRBV12-3/TRBV12-4|-|16|TRBJ2-7|-
CASRGPATGIDYEQYF
TGTGCCAGCAGGGGTCCGGCTACAGGGATTGACTACGAGCAGTACTTC
>TRBV5-1|-|14|TRBJ2-1|-
CASSLAPDRGARFF
TGCGCCAGCAGCTTGGCCCCGGATCGGGGCGCAAGGTTCTTC
>TRBV6-2/TRBV6-3|TRBD1|14|TRBJ2-1|few
CASSYGGLQGKQFF
TGTGCCAGCAGTTACGGGGGTTTACAGGGGAAGCAGTTCTTC
>TRBV27|TRBD1|14|TRBJ1-4|-
CASRQGAMNEKLFF
TGTGCCAGCAGACAGGGGGCGATGAATGAAAAACTGTTTTTT
>TRBV20-1|TRBD1|15|TRBJ2-7|many
CSASSGTENSYEQYF
TGCAGTGCTAGTTCCGGGACAGAGAACTCCTACGAGCAGTACTTC
>TRBV7-2|TRBD2|18|TRBJ2-3|many
CASSQRHSGGLSTDTQYF
TGTGCCAGCAGCCAGAGGCATAGCGGGGGCCTAAGCACAGATACGCAGTATTTT
>TRBV7-9|TRBD1|15|TRBJ2-7|many
CASSLAAGQGYEQYF
TGTGCCAGCAGCTTAGCTGCGGGACAGGGGTACGAGCAGTACTTC
>TRBV12-3/TRBV12-4|-|15|TRBJ2-3|-
CASILDSQGTDTQYF
-
>TRBV3-1|-|19|TRBJ2-5|few
CVSSQDYGTRWGSRETQYF
TGTGTCAGCAGCCAAGATTACGGGACCAGGTGGGGGAGTAGAGAGACCCAGTACTTC
>TRBV7-9|-|14|TRBJ2-2|-
CASSRDMGTGELFF
TGTGCCAGCAGCCGCGACATGGGCACCGGGGAGCTGTTTTTT
>TRBV5-1|-|14|TRBJ2-2|-
CASSLERPTGELFF
TGCGCCAGCAGCTTAGAGCGACCGACCGGGGAGCTGTTTTTT
>TRBV11-2|-|15|TRBJ2-7|few
CASSLDRWSSYEQYF
TGTGCCAGCAGCTTAGATCGATGGTCTTCCTACGAGCAGTACTTC
>TRBV7-2|TRBD1|16|TRBJ2-1|many
CASRSDRGLSGNEQFF
TGTGCCAGCAGGAGCGACAGGGGGCTTTCAGGTAATGAGCAGTTCTTC
>TRBV20-1|-|13|TRBJ1-5|-
CSARTNSNQPQHF
TGCAGTGCTAGAACCAACAGTAATCAGCCCCAGCATTTT
>TRBV6-1|-|16|TRBJ1-4|many
CASSEAIRGLNEKLFF
TGTGCCAGCAGTGAAGCGATAAGGGGCCTTAATGAAAAACTGTTTTTT
>TRBV28|-|12|TRBJ1-5|-
CASRVENQPQHF
TGTGCCAGCAGGGTCGAGAATCAGCCCCAGCATTTT
>TRBV20-1|-|15|TRBJ2-1|many
CSANRGGTAYNEQFF
TGCAGTGCGAATCGCGGAGGGACGGCGTACAATGAGCAGTTCTTC
>TRBV21-1|-|15|TRBJ1-5|-
CASSRNGQKEKPQHF
TGTGCCAGCAGCAGAAATGGACAGAAAGAGAAGCCCCAGCATTTT
>TRBV7-9|-|11|TRBJ2-1|once
CANRRGDEQFF
TGTGCCAACAGAAGGGGGGATGAGCAGTTCTTC
>TRBV7-8|TRBD2|16|TRBJ2-3|-
CASSPRTSGGGDTQYF
TGTGCCAGCAGCCCAAGGACTAGCGGGGGGGGAGATACGCAGTATTTT
>TRBV20-1|TRBD1|14|TRBJ2-5|many
CSASHPGQGETQYF
TGCAGTGCTAGCCACCCGGGACAGGGTGAGACCCAGTACTTC
>TRBV6-2/TRBV6-3|TRBD1|14|TRBJ2-2|-
CASNDRANTGELFF
TGTGCCAGCAACGACAGGGCCAACACCGGGGAGCTGTTTTTT
>TRBV3-1|-|14|TRBJ2-7|-
CASSPMTGIHEQYF
TGTGCCAGCAGCCCAATGACAGGCATCCACGAGCAGTACTTC
>TRBV7-2|TRBD1|17|TRBJ2-7|many
CASSSPSGTGASYEQYF
TGTGCCAGCAGCTCACCATCCGGGACAGGGGCCTCCTACGAGCAGTACTTC